This T cell receptor (beta chain) was identified in a study of graft-versus-host responses after intestinal transplantation. Clones were read by immunoSEQ multiplex PCR, and TCRdb kept only the in-frame ones, dropping some. The data show 13,000 or so clones, with 35% to 45% seen just once and 0.85% to 1.2% held by the top ten. CDR1 is LNHDA and CDR2 is SQIVND in the germline V gene (reference sequence). The CDR3 sequence is 17 residues long. Losses at the gene ends were 3 bases for V and 3 bases for J; bases not matched to a gene: 9. The sample here was alloreactive CD4+ T cells from a mixed lymphocyte reaction culture, taken before intestinal transplant. The subset here: CFSE-low proliferating T cells sorted from roughly 6-day pre-transplant mixed lymphocyte reaction (GvH or HvG direction). The TCR sequence derives from a human patient who received an intestinal transplant. The chain recombines TRBV19 with TRBJ2-7; TRBD1 agrees at 12 bases. CDR3 coding DNA: TGTGCCAGTAGTATCCGGGACAGGGGGCTTGTAGGCTACGAGCAGTACTTC. This sequence encodes CASSIRDRGLVGYEQYF.